This T cell receptor (beta chain) was sequenced in a study of blood T cells in healthy people across ages. This clonotype was seen a few times. The CDR3 spans 19 residues. Germline loops: CDR1 SGHRS, CDR2 YFSETQ. Germline trimming cut 2 bases from V and 0 bases from J; bases unmatched to any gene: 7. Then a second PCR, running roughly 7 to 11 cycles, was carried out with a sample-barcoded 5' primer and a J-beta primer mix. TCRdb called the 5' RACE reads again in MiXCR, with one record for every CDR3 protein. The table has fewer than 2 million distinct CDR3 sequences, about 39% seen once. This sequence originates from a human donor in good health. What was sequenced was blood. V usage is TRBV5-1 and J usage is TRBJ2-1; 14 bases line up with TRBD2. CDR3 residues: CASSFGLAGGWSSYNEQFF. In DNA form, the CDR3 reads TGCGCCAGCAGCTTTGGACTAGCGGGGGGCTGGAGCTCCTACAATGAGCAGTTCTTC. The full variable domain, with the rest looked up from reference TRBV5-1 and TRBJ2-1, is KAGVTQTPRYLIKTRGQQVTLSCSPISGHRSVSWYQQTPGQGLQFLFEYFSETQRNKGNFPGRFSGRQFSNSRSEMNVSTLELGDSALYLCASSFGLAGGWSSYNEQFFGPGTRLTVL.